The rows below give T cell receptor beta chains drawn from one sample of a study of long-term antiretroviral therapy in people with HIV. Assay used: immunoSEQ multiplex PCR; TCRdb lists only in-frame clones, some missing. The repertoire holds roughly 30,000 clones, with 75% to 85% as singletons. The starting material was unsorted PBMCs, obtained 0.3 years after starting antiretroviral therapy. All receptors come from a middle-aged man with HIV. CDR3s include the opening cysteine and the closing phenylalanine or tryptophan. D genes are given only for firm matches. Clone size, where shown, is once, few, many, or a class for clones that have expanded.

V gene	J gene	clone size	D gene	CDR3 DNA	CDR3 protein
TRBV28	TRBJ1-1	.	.	TGTGCCAGCAGCCAAGGGGACACTGAAGCTTTCTTT	CASSQGDTEAFF
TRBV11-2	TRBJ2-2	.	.	TGTGCCAGCAGCTCCCTCGGGGGGGAGCTGTTTTTT	CASSSLGGELFF
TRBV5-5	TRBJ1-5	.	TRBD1	TGTGCCAGCAGCACCGGGACAGGGGGCTATCAGCCCCAGCATTTT	CASSTGTGGYQPQHF
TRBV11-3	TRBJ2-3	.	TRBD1	TGTGCCAGCAGCCTCGGACAGGGAGAGGGCACAGATACGCAGTATTTT	CASSLGQGEGTDTQYF
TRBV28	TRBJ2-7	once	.	TGTGCCAGCAGTTTTTGGGCTGGGCAACTGAGCTCCTACGAGCAGTACTTC	CASSFWAGQLSSYEQYF
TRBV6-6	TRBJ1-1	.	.	TGTGCCAGCAGTTACAGGATGAACACTGAAGCTTTCTTT	CASSYRMNTEAFF
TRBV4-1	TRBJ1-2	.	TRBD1	TGCGCCAGCAGCCATCCCACAGGGGGAGGGTATGGCTACACCTTC	CASSHPTGGGYGYTF
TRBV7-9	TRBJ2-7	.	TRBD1	TGTGCCAGCAGCCGCGGGGGGACAGGGGGGAACTACGAGCAGTACTTC	CASSRGGTGGNYEQYF
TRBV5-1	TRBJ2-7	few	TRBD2	TGCGCCAGCAGCTTGAGCGGGGTAAGCTCCTACGAGCAGTACTTC	CASSLSGVSSYEQYF
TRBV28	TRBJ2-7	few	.	TGTGCCAGCACCCGGGGTTTATTCAACGAGCAGTACTTC	CASTRGLFNEQYF
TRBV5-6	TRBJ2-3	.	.	TGTGCCAGCAGGGGGAGGACAGGAAGGGGGGATACGCAGTATTTT	CASRGRTGRGDTQYF
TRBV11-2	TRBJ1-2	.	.	TGTGCCAGCAGCGGGGTTAACTATGGCTACACCTTC	CASSGVNYGYTF
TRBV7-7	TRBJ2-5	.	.	TGTGCTAGCAGCTCCGACTATTATGAGACCCAGTACTTC	CASSSDYYETQYF
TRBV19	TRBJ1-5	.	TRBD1	TGTGCCAGTAGTAGGGGACAGGGGGTATCCAATCAGCCCCAGCATTTT	CASSRGQGVSNQPQHF
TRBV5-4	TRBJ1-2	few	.	TGTGCCAGCAGCCCCGACGGTAACTATGGCTACACCTTC	CASSPDGNYGYTF
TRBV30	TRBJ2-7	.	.	TGTGCCTGGAGTGTCTTTTTGTACGAGCAGTACTTC	CAWSVFLYEQYF
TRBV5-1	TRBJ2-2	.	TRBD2	TGCGCCAGCAGCTTGAGGGCCCCGACTAGCCAATCGAACACCGGGGAGCTGTTTTTT	CASSLRAPTSQSNTGELFF
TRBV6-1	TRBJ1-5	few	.	TGTGCCAGCAGTCCCTCTGGGTGGGCCCAGCATTTT	CASSPSGWAQHF
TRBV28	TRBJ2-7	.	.	TGTGCCAGCAGTTTAGAATGGGGGCGCGAGCAGTACTTC	CASSLEWGREQYF
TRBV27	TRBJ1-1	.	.	TGTGCCAGCAGTTTATGGCGGGACACTGAAGCTTTCTTT	CASSLWRDTEAFF
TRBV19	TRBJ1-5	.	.	TGTGCCAGTAGTCATACTAATCAGCCCCAGCATTTT	CASSHTNQPQHF
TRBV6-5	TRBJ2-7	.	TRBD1	TGTGCCAGCAGCCGGGGACAGCCCGGCGAGCAGTACTTC	CASSRGQPGEQYF
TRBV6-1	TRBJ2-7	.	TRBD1	TGTGCCAGCCGACAAGGGGGCTTCGACGAGCAGTACTTC	CASRQGGFDEQYF
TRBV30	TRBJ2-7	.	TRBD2	TGTGCCTGGAGTGTCCTTAGCGGGAGGGCCGGTAACGAGCAGTACTTC	CAWSVLSGRAGNEQYF
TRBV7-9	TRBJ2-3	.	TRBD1	TGTGCCAGCAGGTTACAGGGACAGGGTCCAGATACGCAGTATTTT	CASRLQGQGPDTQYF
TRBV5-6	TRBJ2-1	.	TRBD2	TGTGCCAGCAGCCGCGGACTAGCGGGAAGTGAGCAGTTCTTC	CASSRGLAGSEQFF
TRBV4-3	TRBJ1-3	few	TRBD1	TGCGCCAGCAGTCGGGACAGGCTCACGGGAAACACCATATATTTT	CASSRDRLTGNTIYF
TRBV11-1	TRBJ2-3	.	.	TGTGCCAGCAGCTTAGTAGGGGGTAACACAGATACGCAGTATTTT	CASSLVGGNTDTQYF
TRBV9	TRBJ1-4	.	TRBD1	TGTGCCAGCAGCGGGGGACAGTCAACTAATGAAAAACTGTTTTTT	CASSGGQSTNEKLFF